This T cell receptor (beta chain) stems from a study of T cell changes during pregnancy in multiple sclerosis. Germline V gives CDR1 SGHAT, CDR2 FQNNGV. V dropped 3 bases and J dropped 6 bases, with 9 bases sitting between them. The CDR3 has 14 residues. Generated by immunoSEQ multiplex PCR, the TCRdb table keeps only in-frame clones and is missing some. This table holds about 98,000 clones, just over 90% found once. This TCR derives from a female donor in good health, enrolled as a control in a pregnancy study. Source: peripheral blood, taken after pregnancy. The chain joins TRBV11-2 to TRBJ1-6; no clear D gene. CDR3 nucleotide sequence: TGTGCCAGCAGCTTTGGGCGGGGTAATTCACCCCTCCACTTT. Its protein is CASSFGRGNSPLHF.